The next 8 T cell receptor beta chains were all read from a single sample in a study of CD8+CD57+ T cells in acquired aplastic anemia. Those patients picked for sequencing had displayed CD8+CD57+ cell expansion on flow cytometry. Genomic DNA served as template for TCR beta VDJ and CDR3 profiling. TCRdb itself ran the reads through MiXCR, one entry per CDR3 protein. The table lists about 200,000 distinct CDR3 sequences, roughly two thirds of them singletons. Material: sorted CD4+, CD8+, or CD8+CD57+ T cells (not recorded which) from PBMCs. The receptors derive from a human donor with aplastic anemia.

The chain is built from TRBV20-1 and TRBJ2-7, with D perhaps matching TRBD1 or TRBD2 (5 bases each). Germline lookup yields CDR1 DFQATT and CDR2 SNEGSKA (reference sequence). CDR3 length: 14 residues. V was pared by 6 bases and J by 0 bases, with 15 bases between. The CDR3, as DNA: TGCAGTGCGACCGGGACGGAGAGCTCCTACGAGCAGTACTTC. Amino acid sequence: CSATGTESSYEQYF.

This chain connects TRBV20-1 to TRBJ2-7; D gene ambiguous. Germline V gene lookup returns CDR1 DFQATT and CDR2 SNEGSKA (reference sequence). This CDR3 has 14 amino acids. The ends were cut back, 2 bases at V and 1 base at J, with 12 bases in the middle. The DNA of the CDR3 is TGCAGTGCTAGACCCTTTCGGCGATCCTACGAGCAGTACTTC. Its protein product is CSARPFRRSYEQYF.

CDR3 DNA sequence: TGCAGTGCTAGCGCTCCGGGACAGCCAGGTGCAGACACCATATATTTT. This gives the protein CSASAPGQPGADTIYF. J is TRBJ1-3 and V is TRBV20-1; 7 bases are a match to TRBD1. Germline assignment: CDR1 DFQATT and CDR2 SNEGSKA (reference sequence). The CDR3 extends over 16 amino acids. The trim removed 3 bases at V and 8 bases at J, leaving 16 bases unmatched.

This chain uses TRBV5-6 with TRBJ2-1; TRBD1 is a possible D gene (6 bases). Trimming took 1 base from V and 7 from J, leaving 15 bases between them. The V gene's germline CDR1 is SGHDT and CDR2 YYEEEE. The CDR3 loop spans 15 amino acids. Here the CDR3 reads CASSLWAGDGNEQFF. The CDR3 DNA sequence: TGTGCCAGCAGCTTGTGGGCAGGGGATGGTAATGAGCAGTTCTTC.

This chain links TRBV5-6 with TRBJ2-3, with a weak D call TRBD2 (5 bases). Trimming left V 2 bases short and J 4 bases short, with 8 bases between. This CDR3 region has 13 residues. The germline V gene encodes CDR1 SGHDT and CDR2 YYEEEE. The CDR3 sequence: CASSFGESDTQYF. The CDR3 DNA reads TGTGCCAGCAGCTTTGGGGAGTCAGATACGCAGTATTTT. Filled out from reference TRBV5-6 and TRBJ2-3, the complete variable domain reads DAGVTQSPTHLIKTRGQQVTLRCSPKSGHDTVSWYQQALGQGPQFIFQYYEEEERQRGNFPDRFSGHQFPNYSSELNVNALLLGDSALYLCASSFGESDTQYFGPGTRLTVL.

The rearrangement joins TRBV7-2 to TRBJ2-1; either TRBD1 or TRBD2 may fit D (5 bases each). CDR3 length equals 12 residues. Germline V gives CDR1 SGHTA, CDR2 FQGNSA. V was clipped by 6 bases and J by 7 bases, with 10 bases between them. The CDR3 DNA reads as TGTGCCAGCAGGGAGGCAGGGAATGAGCAGTTCTTC. Translation: CASREAGNEQFF.

In nucleotides, the CDR3 is TGTGCCAGCAGTTTAGGGGAGCGGTCGACAGATACGCAGTATTTT. This sequence encodes CASSLGERSTDTQYF. The rearrangement links TRBV12-3 or TRBV12-4 to TRBJ2-3; a possible D gene is TRBD2 (5 bases). The germline V and J ends were trimmed by 1 base and 3 bases, with 11 bases remaining between them. This CDR3 comprises 15 residues.

The CDR3 DNA follows: TGTGCCACCAGTGATGGACCGGGCTACGAGCAGTACTTC. The encoded protein is CATSDGPGYEQYF. The chain recombines TRBV24-1 with TRBJ2-7, with D unresolved. The CDR3 length is 13 residues. V was shortened by 3 bases and J by 3 bases, with 8 bases between the two germline ends. In germline, CDR1 is KGHDR, CDR2 SFDVKD.